This T cell receptor (beta chain) was documented in a study of identical twins. Whole-study results and caveats: Out-of-frame beta sequences exhibited a weaker degree of excess twin sharing.

Template switching (which added a universal primer site) was used, and cDNA carried unique molecular identifiers. Each CDR3 protein is one row after TCRdb ran MiXCR on the 5' RACE reads. The sample has approximately 600,000 distinct CDR3 sequences, roughly 9.5% seen once; the top ten hold approximately 3.2%. V lost 5 bases, J lost 2 bases, and 10 bases stayed unmatched. The CDR3 covers 16 residues. There are many counts of this clonotype. What it recognizes is unknown. These data were likewise used in another study, on yellow fever vaccine responses in identical twins. That publication notes: Reportedly, twins showed a vaccine T cell response that looked partly convergent and partly personalized.

The source material was PBMCs. V usage is TRBV12-3 or TRBV12-4 and J usage is TRBJ2-3, with 7 bases that match TRBD2. The source of this sequence is a woman younger than 30 in good health. In DNA form, the CDR3 reads TGTGCCAGCAGTCCCGAGCGGGGTATACTCACAGATACGCAGTATTTT. Its protein is CASSPERGILTDTQYF.